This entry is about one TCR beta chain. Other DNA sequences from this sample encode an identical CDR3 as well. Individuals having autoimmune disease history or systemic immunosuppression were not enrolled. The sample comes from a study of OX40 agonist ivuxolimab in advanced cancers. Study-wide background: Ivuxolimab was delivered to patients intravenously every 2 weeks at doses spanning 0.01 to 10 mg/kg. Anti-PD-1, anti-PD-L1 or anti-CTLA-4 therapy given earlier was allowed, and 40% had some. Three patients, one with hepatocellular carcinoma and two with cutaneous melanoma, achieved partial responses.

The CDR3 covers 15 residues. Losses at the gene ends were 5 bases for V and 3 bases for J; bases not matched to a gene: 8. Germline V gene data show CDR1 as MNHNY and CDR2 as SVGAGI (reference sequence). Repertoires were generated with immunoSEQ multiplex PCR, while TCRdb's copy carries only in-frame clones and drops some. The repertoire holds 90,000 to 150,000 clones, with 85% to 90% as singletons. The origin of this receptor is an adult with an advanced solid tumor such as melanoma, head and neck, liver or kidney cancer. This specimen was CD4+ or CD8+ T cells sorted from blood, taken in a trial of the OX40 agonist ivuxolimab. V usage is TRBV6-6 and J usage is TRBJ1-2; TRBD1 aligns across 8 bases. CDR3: CASSTMDREYYGYTF. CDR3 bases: TGTGCCAGCAGTACCATGGACAGGGAGTACTATGGCTACACCTTC.